Listed below are T cell receptor beta chains from one sample, sequenced in a study of human T cells and chemical hapten exposure. TCRdb re-called the RACE reads through MiXCR, storing one row per CDR3 protein. The table shows about 190,000 distinct CDR3 sequences, with approximately 24% occurring only once. The specimen was whole blood, collected in connection with sensitization to the hapten diphenylcyclopropenone (DPC). Receptors were obtained from a woman aged 40-49 years with alopecia areata. Some clones in this sample may be carry-over from other donors' samples. CDR3s include the opening cysteine and the closing phenylalanine or tryptophan. Each record gives: J gene, V gene, clone size, D gene, CDR3 protein, CDR3 DNA. A D gene is named only where the DNA matches it firmly. Part of the rows lack a size; the others show once, few, many or a class for expanded clones.

TRBJ2-7,TRBV18,few,.,CASSPPTGSSYEQYF,TGTGCCAGCTCACCCCCCACAGGGAGCTCCTACGAGCAGTACTTC
TRBJ1-1,TRBV5-1,.,.,CATSTQGETEAFF,TGCGCCACCTCAACACAGGGAGAGACTGAAGCTTTCTTT
TRBJ2-1,TRBV27,few,TRBD2,CASSLAGGRYNEQFF,TGTGCCAGCAGTTTAGCGGGAGGCCGGTACAATGAGCAGTTCTTC
TRBJ1-2,TRBV29-1,many,.,CSGRTEYGYTF,TGCAGCGGGCGGACAGAATATGGCTACACCTTC
TRBJ1-1,TRBV10-3,.,TRBD1,CAISEGTGSHTEAFF,TGTGCCATCAGTGAGGGGACAGGGTCCCACACTGAAGCTTTCTTT
TRBJ1-5,TRBV7-2,few,.,CASSLISRGSNQPQHF,TGTGCCAGCAGCTTAATCAGTAGGGGTAGCAATCAGCCCCAGCATTTT
TRBJ2-7,TRBV9,.,.,CASSVGGLLREQYF,TGTGCCAGCAGCGTAGGCGGGCTACTTCGGGAGCAGTACTTC
TRBJ2-3,TRBV7-9,.,.,CASSPNRYTDTQYF,TGTGCCAGCAGCCCGAACAGATACACAGATACGCAGTATTTT
TRBJ1-6,TRBV4-1,few,.,CASSQEDGTFYSPLHF,TGCGCCAGCAGCCAAGAGGATGGGACGTTCTATTCACCCCTCCACTTT
TRBJ2-7,TRBV20-1,few,TRBD1,CSARGQTGTYEQYF,TGCAGTGCTAGAGGACAGACAGGGACCTACGAGCAGTACTTC
TRBJ2-6,TRBV7-2,.,.,CASSRTGSGANVLTF,TGTGCCAGCAGTCGAACAGGGTCTGGGGCCAACGTCCTGACTTTC
TRBJ2-5,TRBV6-2/TRBV6-3,.,.,CASSYVQETQYF,TGTGCCAGCAGTTACGTCCAAGAGACCCAGTACTTC
TRBJ1-1,TRBV20-1,few,.,CSAGDPPTEAFF,TGCAGTGCTGGAGACCCTCCGACTGAAGCTTTCTTT
TRBJ2-1,TRBV7-2,.,.,CASSLATTSFNEQFF,TGTGCCAGCAGCTTGGCGACGACTAGTTTTAATGAGCAGTTCTTC
TRBJ1-1,TRBV6-5,few,.,CASRYGTWNTEAFF,TGTGCCAGCAGGTACGGGACCTGGAACACTGAAGCTTTCTTT
TRBJ2-3,TRBV4-1,.,.,CASAQTGTTDTQYF,TGCGCCAGCGCCCAAACAGGGACTACAGATACGCAGTATTTT
TRBJ2-5,TRBV5-1,.,.,CASKEGGSQETQYF,TGCGCCAGCAAAGAGGGAGGCTCCCAAGAGACCCAGTACTTC
TRBJ2-1,TRBV7-2,.,.,CASSLDGAPYNEQFF,TGTGCCAGCAGCTTAGATGGCGCCCCCTACAATGAGCAGTTCTTC
TRBJ1-4,TRBV25-1,few,.,CASSSLFPGGEKLFF,TGTGCCAGCAGTTCTCTCTTCCCCGGCGGTGAAAAACTGTTTTTT
TRBJ1-1,TRBV20-1,many,TRBD1,CSSGQGHFEAFF,TGCAGCTCGGGACAGGGCCACTTTGAAGCTTTCTTT
TRBJ2-2,TRBV15,.,.,CATSSPRTGELFF,TGTGCCACCAGCAGCCCCCGGACCGGGGAGCTGTTTTTT
TRBJ2-1,TRBV4-1,few,.,CASSPSRGAGTYNEQFF,TGCGCCAGCAGCCCCAGTCGAGGGGCGGGTACCTACAATGAGCAGTTCTTC
TRBJ2-7,TRBV29-1,few,TRBD2,CSVTGLAGNYEQYF,TGCAGCGTAACGGGACTAGCGGGTAACTACGAGCAGTACTTC
TRBJ2-7,TRBV27,few,TRBD1,CASRHRGKGYEQYF,TGTGCCAGCAGACACAGGGGAAAAGGGTACGAGCAGTACTTC
TRBJ2-1,TRBV20-1,few,TRBD2,CSASLAGGFYNEQFF,TGCAGTGCTTCACTAGCGGGAGGGTTTTACAATGAGCAGTTCTTC
TRBJ2-7,TRBV3-1,few,TRBD2,CASSQVGLAIEQYF,TGTGCCAGCAGCCAAGTGGGACTAGCGATCGAGCAGTACTTC
TRBJ2-3,TRBV5-1,.,.,CASSLEGRAGADTQYF,TGCGCCAGCAGCTTGGAGGGTCGGGCTGGGGCTGATACGCAGTATTTT
TRBJ2-5,TRBV15,.,.,CATSRVGETQYF,TGTGCCACCAGCAGAGTTGGAGAGACCCAGTACTTC
TRBJ1-2,TRBV5-1,few,TRBD1,CASSSQGDGYTF,TGCGCCAGCAGCTCACAGGGGGACGGCTACACCTTC
TRBJ2-2,TRBV12-3/TRBV12-4,.,TRBD1,CASSSLGQGGGELFF,TGTGCCAGCAGTTCATTAGGACAGGGAGGCGGGGAGCTGTTTTTT
TRBJ2-1,TRBV7-2,.,TRBD1,CASSSPGQGYNEQFF,TGTGCCAGCAGCTCGCCGGGACAGGGGTACAATGAGCAGTTCTTC
TRBJ1-4,TRBV7-9,few,TRBD1,CASSVGTGNEKLFF,TGTGCCAGCAGCGTCGGGACAGGGAATGAAAAACTGTTTTTT
TRBJ1-2,TRBV6-6,few,.,CASRATGRGADGYTF,TGTGCCAGCAGAGCAACGGGCAGGGGCGCTGATGGCTACACCTTC
TRBJ2-1,TRBV29-1,many,TRBD2,CSVGGPGLAGEIVEFF,TGCAGCGTTGGGGGCCCGGGACTAGCGGGAGAGATAGTCGAGTTCTTC
TRBJ2-7,TRBV28,.,.,CASSLRGLEQYF,TGTGCCAGCAGTTTACGAGGGCTCGAGCAGTACTTC
TRBJ2-2,TRBV20-1,few,TRBD1,CSANRQGNTGELFF,TGCAGTGCTAACAGACAGGGCAACACCGGGGAGCTGTTTTTT
TRBJ2-1,TRBV3-1,few,TRBD2,CASSQTGLAKHNEQFF,TGTGCCAGCAGCCAAACGGGACTAGCGAAGCACAATGAGCAGTTCTTC
TRBJ1-4,TRBV7-2,few,TRBD1,CASSRQGLNEKLFF,TGTGCCAGCAGCCGACAGGGCCTTAATGAAAAACTGTTTTTT
TRBJ2-3,TRBV29-1,.,.,CSVDRLWADTQYF,TGCAGCGTTGATCGACTTTGGGCAGATACGCAGTATTTT
TRBJ2-3,TRBV5-6,.,.,CASSSKGTDTQYF,TGTGCCAGCAGCAGCAAGGGCACAGATACGCAGTATTTT
TRBJ2-7,TRBV29-1,few,.,CSVGRGYDYEQYF,TGCAGCGTTGGACGGGGTTACGACTACGAGCAGTACTTC
TRBJ1-6,TRBV20-1,few,.,CSAIRDHNSPLHF,TGCAGTGCTATCAGGGACCATAATTCACCCCTCCACTTT
TRBJ1-1,TRBV9,many,.,CASSASPWGGHLNTEAFF,TGTGCCAGCAGCGCCAGCCCCTGGGGGGGACACTTGAACACTGAAGCTTTCTTT
TRBJ2-7,TRBV28,many,.,CASGNYEQYF,TGTGCCAGCGGAAACTACGAGCAGTACTTC
TRBJ2-6,TRBV5-1,few,.,CASSPVALKGSSGANVLTF,TGCGCCAGCAGCCCCGTCGCGTTGAAGGGGTCCTCTGGGGCCAACGTCCTGACTTTC
TRBJ2-5,TRBV29-1,few,TRBD1,CSVEGQGKETQYF,TGCAGCGTGGAAGGACAGGGGAAAGAGACCCAGTACTTC
TRBJ2-5,TRBV5-1,few,.,CASSLAQETQYF,TGCGCCAGCAGCTTGGCCCAAGAGACCCAGTACTTC
TRBJ2-2,TRBV28,few,.,CASSLPVNTGELFF,TGTGCCAGCAGTTTGCCTGTGAACACCGGGGAGCTGTTTTTT
TRBJ1-2,TRBV5-1,few,.,CASSAVQGHYGYTF,TGCGCCAGCAGCGCCGTACAGGGCCACTATGGCTACACCTTC
TRBJ2-7,TRBV20-1,few,.,CSALDRDYEQYF,TGCAGTGCTCTCGACAGAGACTACGAGCAGTACTTC
TRBJ2-7,TRBV7-2,few,TRBD2,CASSLAAGGPSKQYF,TGTGCCAGCAGCTTAGCGGCGGGAGGGCCGTCTAAGCAGTACTTC
TRBJ2-1,TRBV4-2,.,TRBD1,CASSQVTGSYNEQFF,TGTGCCAGCAGCCAAGTGACAGGGTCCTACAATGAGCAGTTCTTC
TRBJ2-7,TRBV20-1,.,.,CSASYPGTYEQYF,TGCAGTGCTAGTTATCCGGGGACCTACGAGCAGTACTTC
TRBJ2-7,TRBV7-3,.,TRBD2,CASSVASGASYEQYF,TGTGCCAGCAGCGTCGCTAGCGGGGCCTCCTACGAGCAGTACTTC
TRBJ2-7,TRBV29-1,.,TRBD2,CSVVSGSGEQYF,TGCAGCGTTGTGAGCGGGAGCGGTGAGCAGTACTTC
TRBJ2-5,TRBV7-9,.,.,CASSPTALGARGETQYF,TGTGCCAGCAGTCCTACCGCGCTTGGGGCCCGAGGAGAGACCCAGTACTTC
TRBJ2-5,TRBV7-2,few,TRBD2,CASSLSSGGGQETQYF,TGTGCCAGCAGCTTAAGTTCGGGAGGGGGCCAAGAGACCCAGTACTTC
TRBJ2-3,TRBV29-1,few,.,CSVETMFPNTDTQYF,TGCAGCGTCGAAACGATGTTCCCCAACACAGATACGCAGTATTTT